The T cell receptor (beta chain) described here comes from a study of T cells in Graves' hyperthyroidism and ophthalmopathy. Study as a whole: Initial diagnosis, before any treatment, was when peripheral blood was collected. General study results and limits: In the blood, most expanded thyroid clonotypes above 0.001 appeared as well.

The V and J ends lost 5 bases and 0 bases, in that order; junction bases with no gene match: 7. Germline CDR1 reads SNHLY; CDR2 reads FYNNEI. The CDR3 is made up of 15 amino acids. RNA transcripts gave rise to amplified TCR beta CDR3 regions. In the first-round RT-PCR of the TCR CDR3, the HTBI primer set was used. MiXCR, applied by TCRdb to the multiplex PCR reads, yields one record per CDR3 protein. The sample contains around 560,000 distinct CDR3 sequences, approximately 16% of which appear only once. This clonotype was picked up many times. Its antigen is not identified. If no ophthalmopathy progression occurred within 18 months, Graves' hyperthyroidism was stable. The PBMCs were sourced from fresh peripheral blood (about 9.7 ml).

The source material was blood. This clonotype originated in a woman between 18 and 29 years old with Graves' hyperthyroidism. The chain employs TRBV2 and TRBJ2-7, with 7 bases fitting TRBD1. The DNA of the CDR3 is TGTGCCAGCAGTACACAGGGGTTATCCTCCTACGAGCAGTACTTC. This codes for CASSTQGLSSYEQYF. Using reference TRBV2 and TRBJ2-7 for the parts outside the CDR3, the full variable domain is EPEVTQTPSHQVTQMGQEVILRCVPISNHLYFYWYRQILGQKVEFLVSFYNNEISEKSEIFDDQFSVERPDGSNFTLKIRSTKLEDSAMYFCASSTQGLSSYEQYFGPGTRLTVT.